These T cell receptor beta chains were read from a single sample in a study of CD8+ T cells in alopecia areata. Clones were sequenced by immunoSEQ multiplex PCR, and TCRdb holds only the in-frame ones, with some missing. The table records 80,000 to 100,000 clones, about 40% of them present only once. Specimen: CD8+ T cells sorted from blood, collected at week 24, from a patient treated with tofacitinib. These receptors were obtained from a human donor with alopecia areata. Each CDR3 is given with its conserved first and last residue. A D gene is named only where the DNA matches it firmly. Where a row states a size, it is once, few, many or the class of an expanded clone; other rows omit it.

D: TRBD2; V: TRBV11-2; size: few; J: TRBJ2-2; CDR3: CASSPRAGTSGDTGELFF; DNA: TGTGCCAGCAGCCCACGGGCCGGGACTAGCGGGGACACCGGGGAGCTGTTTTTT
D: .; V: TRBV6-6; size: .; J: TRBJ1-5; CDR3: CASDPGVYGNQPQHF; DNA: TGTGCCAGCGACCCCGGAGTTTATGGCAATCAGCCCCAGCATTTT
D: .; V: TRBV29-1; size: few; J: TRBJ2-7; CDR3: CSVEAGIAYEQYF; DNA: TGCAGCGTTGAAGCGGGGATCGCCTACGAGCAGTACTTC
D: .; V: TRBV18; size: .; J: TRBJ2-4; CDR3: CASSSPGLQNIQYF; DNA: TGTGCCAGCTCGTCTCCGGGACTCCAAAACATTCAGTACTTC
D: TRBD1; V: TRBV14; size: .; J: TRBJ2-1; CDR3: CASSPIDRVDEQFF; DNA: TGTGCCAGCAGTCCTATCGACAGGGTAGATGAGCAGTTCTTC
D: .; V: TRBV27; size: .; J: TRBJ2-7; CDR3: CASSSGIYYEQYF; DNA: TGTGCCAGCAGCTCAGGGATTTACTACGAGCAGTACTTC
D: .; V: TRBV29-1; size: .; J: TRBJ2-1; CDR3: CSVAGGGRNEQFF; DNA: TGCAGCGTTGCTGGAGGGGGACGCAATGAGCAGTTCTTC
D: .; V: TRBV27; size: .; J: TRBJ1-2; CDR3: CASSLSQGNGYTF; DNA: TGTGCCAGCAGTTTATCTCAGGGGAATGGCTACACCTTC
D: .; V: TRBV7-9; size: few; J: TRBJ2-1; CDR3: CASSQMTQEQFF; DNA: TGTGCCAGCAGCCAGATGACGCAAGAGCAGTTCTTC
D: TRBD1; V: TRBV7-3; size: .; J: TRBJ1-2; CDR3: CASSGTEKSSNYGYTF; DNA: TGTGCCAGCAGCGGGACAGAGAAGTCATCTAACTATGGCTACACCTTC
D: TRBD2; V: TRBV11-2; size: .; J: TRBJ2-3; CDR3: CASSLRLAGTTDTQYF; DNA: TGTGCCAGCAGCTTAAGACTAGCGGGGACCACAGATACGCAGTATTTT
D: .; V: TRBV4-1; size: few; J: TRBJ2-2; CDR3: CASSPRTDSYTGELFF; DNA: TGCGCCAGCAGCCCCCGGACAGACAGTTACACCGGGGAGCTGTTTTTT
D: .; V: TRBV30; size: .; J: TRBJ1-2; CDR3: CAWSVGVNYGYTF; DNA: TGTGCCTGGAGTGTAGGGGTTAACTATGGCTACACCTTC
D: .; V: TRBV9; size: few; J: TRBJ2-3; CDR3: CASSPLRTHTDTQYF; DNA: TGTGCCAGCAGCCCTCTGAGAACCCACACAGATACGCAGTATTTT
D: .; V: TRBV28; size: .; J: TRBJ2-3; CDR3: CASSPMGGTDTQYF; DNA: TGTGCCAGCAGTCCGATGGGGGGCACAGATACGCAGTATTTT
D: .; V: TRBV11-2; size: .; J: TRBJ2-7; CDR3: CASSLDLYAGTYEQYF; DNA: TGTGCCAGCAGCTTAGATCTGTATGCGGGAACCTACGAGCAGTACTTC